The next 13 T cell receptor beta chains were all read from a single sample in a study of identical twins. TCRdb re-derived calls from the 5' RACE reads in MiXCR, one entry per CDR3 protein. The table lists approximately 1.8 million distinct CDR3 sequences, less than 40% of them singletons. The sequenced material came from cord blood. These receptors came from a newborn girl in good health.

The chain is built from TRBV6-1 and TRBJ2-3; D remains unclear. Deletions cut 3 bases from V and 2 bases from J, with 12 bases between. The germline gives CDR1 MNHNS, CDR2 SASEGT. The CDR3 is made up of 15 amino acids. CDR3: CASSEGPDFTDTQYF. The CDR3 nucleotides read TGTGCCAGCAGTGAGGGCCCCGACTTCACAGATACGCAGTATTTT.

This clonotype appeared a few times. V usage is TRBV7-9 and J usage is TRBJ2-5, with 10 bases matching TRBD1. Germline assignment: CDR1 SEHNR and CDR2 FQNEAQ (reference sequence). The CDR3 sequence is 14 residues long. Trimming cost V 3 bases and J 4 bases; bases outside gene matches: 2. The CDR3 nucleotides read TGTGCCAGCAGCTTGACAGGGGGCACAGAGACCCAGTACTTC. It yields the protein CASSLTGGTETQYF.

The V gene is TRBV6-1, the J gene TRBJ1-1; possibly TRBD1 for D (5 bases). The CDR3 contains 13 residues. Germline CDR1 reads MNHNS; CDR2 reads SASEGT. V was cut by 4 bases and J by 4 bases, with 10 bases left in between. CDR3 in amino acids: CASSATRGTEAFF. The CDR3, as DNA: TGTGCCAGCAGTGCGACGAGGGGCACTGAAGCTTTCTTT.

This clonotype was counted a few times. This chain links TRBV9 with TRBJ2-1; a weak D match, TRBD1 (6 bases). V lost 0 bases and J lost 7, with 14 bases in between. This CDR3 is built from 15 residues. Germline values: CDR1 SGDLS, CDR2 YYNGEE. CDR3 in amino acids: CASSVVGASGNEQFF. The DNA of the CDR3 is TGTGCCAGCAGCGTAGTGGGGGCCTCCGGGAATGAGCAGTTCTTC.

This clonotype has only a few counts. The CDR3 reads CSAIGLAYSSYNEQFF. The CDR3 nucleotides read TGCAGTGCTATCGGACTAGCTTACAGCTCCTACAATGAGCAGTTCTTC. The J gene is TRBJ2-1, the V gene TRBV20-1; 8 bases are shared with TRBD2. CDR3 length equals 16 residues. After removal of 4 bases from V and 0 bases from J, the junction contained 8 bases not matched to a gene. From germline, CDR1 is DFQATT and CDR2 SNEGSKA (reference sequence).

This clonotype was recorded many times. The V gene is TRBV4-2, the J gene TRBJ2-1, with D unclear. Trimming removed 0 bases at V and 7 bases at J, with 13 bases between. The CDR3 totals 15 residues. Per the germline V gene, CDR1 is LGHNA and CDR2 is YNFKEQ. CDR3 in amino acids: CASSQDGSGLNEQFF. CDR3 nucleotide sequence: TGTGCCAGCAGCCAAGACGGCTCCGGGCTGAATGAGCAGTTCTTC.

The chain joins TRBV12-3 or TRBV12-4 to TRBJ2-7; a possible D gene is TRBD2 (6 bases). The germline V and J ends were trimmed by 6 bases and 5 bases, with 14 bases remaining between them. The CDR3 has 13 amino acids. This CDR3 is CASRRLLADEQYF. The CDR3 DNA reads as TGTGCCAGCAGACGATTACTAGCCGACGAGCAGTACTTC.

V gene TRBV27 combines with J gene TRBJ1-6; D is unclear. This CDR3 spans 13 amino acids. The germline V gene encodes CDR1 MNHEY and CDR2 SMNVEV (reference sequence). The V end lost 5 bases, the J end lost 7 bases, and 9 bases lay between the germline ends. The CDR3 coding sequence is TGTGCCAGCAGTCCCCAGTTGAATTCACCCCTCCACTTT. Its protein is CASSPQLNSPLHF.

This clonotype was seen at least ten times. This sequence joins TRBV20-1 and TRBJ1-2; a weak D match, TRBD1 (5 bases). V was clipped by 2 bases and J by 4 bases, with 17 bases between them. The CDR3 is made up of 15 amino acids. CDR1 and CDR2 (germline): DFQATT, SNEGSKA (reference sequence). The CDR3 loop reads CSARWTRASFYGYTF. The CDR3 DNA sequence: TGCAGTGCTAGATGGACAAGGGCCTCCTTCTATGGCTACACCTTC.

Comments on this clonotype: The junction shows a germline mismatch at one end, possibly a read error. The gene calls are TRBV6-1 and TRBJ1-2, with D hard to call. This CDR3 has 12 amino acids. Germline-derived CDR1 and CDR2 are MNHNS and SASEGT. The chain's CDR3 is CASSELVYGCTF. DNA of the CDR3: TGTGCCAGCAGTGAACTGGTATATGGCTGCACCTTC.

This clonotype was seen more than once but under ten times. CDR3 DNA: TGCAGTGCTACTCGTAGCGGGAGAGGGACCACAGATACGCAGTATTTT. It yields the protein CSATRSGRGTTDTQYF. V usage is TRBV20-1 and J usage is TRBJ2-3, with TRBD2 identical over 9 bases. CDR1 is DFQATT, CDR2 SNEGSKA, per germline (reference sequence). The CDR3 sequence is 16 residues long. V lost 4 bases, J lost 2 bases, and 10 bases stayed unmatched.

The chain recombines TRBV7-2 with TRBJ1-4, with D perhaps TRBD1 (6 bases). CDR3 length equals 16 residues. Germline CDR1 SGHTA, CDR2 FQGNSA. The ends were cut back, 0 bases at V and 8 bases at J, with 16 bases in the middle. The DNA for the CDR3 is TGTGCCAGCAGCTTAGCGGGGGCAGGGGCCGGGGAAAAACTGTTTTTT. It translates to CASSLAGAGAGEKLFF.

This clonotype came up once. The chain combines TRBV28 with TRBJ2-4, with 11 bases identical to TRBD2. The end of the DNA fits TRBJ2-7 better, so the J call may be wrong. The CDR3 spans 15 residues. CDR1 is MDHEN and CDR2 is SYDVKM in the germline V gene. The CDR3 DNA is TGTGCCAGCAGTTTCGCGACTAGCGGGACCTACGAGCAGTACTTC. The encoded protein is CASSFATSGTYEQYF.